Shown below are 2 T cell receptor beta chains from a single sample sequenced in a study of T cell repertoires in cytomegalovirus infection. TCRdb reprocessed the reads via MiXCR and lists one record per CDR3 protein. Of around 100,000 distinct CDR3 sequences in the sample, about 9.4% were seen once. No cognate antigen is known for these TCRs. Material: PBMCs, sequenced either directly or after in vitro stimulation (not recorded which). The receptors derive from a human donor in good health (CMV status not recorded). Some clones in this sample may be carry-over from other donors' samples.

The sample holds many counts of this clonotype. The chain uses TRBV15 and TRBJ1-2; no clear D gene. Trimming took 2 bases from V and 6 from J, leaving 16 bases between them. The CDR3 loop spans 15 amino acids. CDR1 and CDR2 from the germline V gene are LNHNV and YYDKDF (reference sequence). In DNA form, the CDR3 reads TGTGCCACCAGCAGACGTTCTCCCTATGGCAATGGCTACACCTTC. Its translation is CATSRRSPYGNGYTF.

This chain links TRBV6-5 with TRBJ1-2, with TRBD1 as a possible D gene (5 bases). This CDR3 has 14 residues. Germline V gene sequence: CDR1 MNHEY, CDR2 SVGAGI. V was pared by 6 bases and J by 1 base, with 12 bases between. CDR3 residues: CASRPEGSNYGYTF. The CDR3 nucleotides read TGTGCCAGCAGACCGGAGGGGAGTAACTATGGCTACACCTTC.